Described below is a single T cell receptor beta chain sequence and its context. This sample stems from a study of blood T cell repertoires in COVID-19. Study background: Specimens from acute and convalescent COVID-19 originated in the United States, Italy and Spain. Sources were T cells, B-cell-depleted T cells, or PBMCs; the material itself was cDNA or gDNA.

In the original analysis: By means of reference gene primer amplification, nucleated cell counts were estimated. Data came from immunoSEQ multiplex PCR; TCRdb stores just in-frame clones and leaves some out. That table gives V, J and clone size, and the DNA gave D and trimming. This sample carries about 58,000 clones, around 85% of them seen once, and the ten largest clones take 7% to 10%. The junction had 8 bases not matched to a gene; V was cut back by 3 bases and J by 4 bases. The germline CDR1 and CDR2 sequences are LGHDT and YNNKEL (reference sequence). The length of the CDR3 is 16 residues. The source is a woman in her 70s with active COVID-19. Sample: peripheral blood. The rearrangement joins TRBV3-1 (or the pseudogene TRBV3-2) to TRBJ1-1; 10 bases match TRBD1. This CDR3 reads CASSHHGTGAVTEAFF. Here the CDR3 DNA reads TGTGCCAGCAGCCACCATGGGACAGGGGCCGTCACTGAAGCTTTCTTT.